This T cell receptor (beta chain) was captured by sequencing in a study of STAT3 mutations in large granular lymphocyte leukemia. Findings and caveats of the study: In T-cell large granular lymphocyte leukemia, about half of patients showed multiple immunodominant subclonotypes. After therapy, about 35% of the 18 patients switched clonotypes, all new clones STAT3 wild type. Some patients had persisting codominant clonotypes that could mask small clones.

Trimming cost V 3 bases and J 1 base, with 22 bases left between them. Germline V lookup: CDR1 MDHEN, CDR2 SYDVKM. The CDR3 is 20 residues long. The method was immunoSEQ multiplex PCR; TCRdb's version includes in-frame clones alone and lacks a portion of them. This table has under 15,000 clones, about 88% appearing once. Regarding this clone: Its antigen is currently unknown.

This chain uses TRBV28 with TRBJ2-6; D not certain. This TCR derives from a human donor with T large granular lymphocyte leukemia. Some clones in this sample may be carry-over from other donors' samples. The sequencing sample was made of PBMCs. The CDR3 sequence is CASSFPYGSRYASGANVLTF. The CDR3 DNA follows: TGTGCCAGCAGTTTCCCCTACGGTAGTAGGTACGCTTCTGGGGCCAACGTCCTGACTTTC.